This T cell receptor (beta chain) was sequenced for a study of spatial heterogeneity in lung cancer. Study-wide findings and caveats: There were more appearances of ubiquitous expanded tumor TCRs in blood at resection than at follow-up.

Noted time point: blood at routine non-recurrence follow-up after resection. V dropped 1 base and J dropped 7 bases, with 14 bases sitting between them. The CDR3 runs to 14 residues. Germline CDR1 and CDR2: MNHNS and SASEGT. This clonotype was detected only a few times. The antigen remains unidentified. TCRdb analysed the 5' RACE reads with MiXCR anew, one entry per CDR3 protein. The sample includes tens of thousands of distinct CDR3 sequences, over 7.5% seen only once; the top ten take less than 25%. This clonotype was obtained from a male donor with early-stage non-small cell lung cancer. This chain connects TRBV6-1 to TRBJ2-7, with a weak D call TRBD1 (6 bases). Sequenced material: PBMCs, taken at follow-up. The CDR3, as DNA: TGTGCCAGCAGTGAAGGGACAGATTTTGGAGAGCAGTACTTC. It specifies CASSEGTDFGEQYF.